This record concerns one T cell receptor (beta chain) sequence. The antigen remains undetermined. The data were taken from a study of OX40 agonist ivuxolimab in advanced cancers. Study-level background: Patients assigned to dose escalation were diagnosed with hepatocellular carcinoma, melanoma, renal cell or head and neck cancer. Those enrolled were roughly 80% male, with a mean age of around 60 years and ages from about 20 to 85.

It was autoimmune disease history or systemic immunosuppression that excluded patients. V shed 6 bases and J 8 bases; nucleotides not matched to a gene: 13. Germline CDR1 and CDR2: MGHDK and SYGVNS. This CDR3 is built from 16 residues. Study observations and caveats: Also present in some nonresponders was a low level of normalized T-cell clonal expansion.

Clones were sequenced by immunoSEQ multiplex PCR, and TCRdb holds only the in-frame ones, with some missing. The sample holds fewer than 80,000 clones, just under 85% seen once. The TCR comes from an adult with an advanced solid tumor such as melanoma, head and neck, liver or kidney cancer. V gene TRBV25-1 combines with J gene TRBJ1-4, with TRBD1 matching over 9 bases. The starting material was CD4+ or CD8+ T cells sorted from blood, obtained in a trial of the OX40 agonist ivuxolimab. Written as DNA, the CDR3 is TGTGCCAGCAGCTCTACCCGGGACAGGGTATACGAAAAACTGTTTTTT. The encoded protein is CASSSTRDRVYEKLFF.